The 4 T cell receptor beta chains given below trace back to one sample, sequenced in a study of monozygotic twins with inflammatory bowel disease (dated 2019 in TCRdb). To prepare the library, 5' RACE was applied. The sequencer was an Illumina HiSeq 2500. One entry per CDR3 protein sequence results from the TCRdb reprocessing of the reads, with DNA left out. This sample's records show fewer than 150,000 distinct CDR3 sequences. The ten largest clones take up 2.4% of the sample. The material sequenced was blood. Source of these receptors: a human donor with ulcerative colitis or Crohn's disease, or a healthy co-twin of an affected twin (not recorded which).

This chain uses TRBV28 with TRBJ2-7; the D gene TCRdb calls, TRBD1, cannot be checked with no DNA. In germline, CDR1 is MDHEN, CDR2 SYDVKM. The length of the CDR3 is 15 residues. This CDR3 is CASSTPGTGVAKQYF.

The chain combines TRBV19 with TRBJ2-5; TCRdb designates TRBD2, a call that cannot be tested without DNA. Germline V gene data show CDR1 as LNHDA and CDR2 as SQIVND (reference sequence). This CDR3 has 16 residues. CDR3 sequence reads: CASKGGGNSPWETQYF.

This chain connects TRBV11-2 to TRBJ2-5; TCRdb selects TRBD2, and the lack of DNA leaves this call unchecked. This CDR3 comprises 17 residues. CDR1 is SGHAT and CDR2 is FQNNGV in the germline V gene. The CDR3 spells CASSLMLLAGGQETQYF.

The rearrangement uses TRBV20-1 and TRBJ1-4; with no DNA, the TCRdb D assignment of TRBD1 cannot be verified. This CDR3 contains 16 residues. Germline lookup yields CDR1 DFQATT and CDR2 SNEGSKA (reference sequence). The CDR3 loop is CSASATGQGKGEKLFF.